This T cell receptor (beta chain) was obtained from a study of T-cell reconstitution after alpha-beta-depleted transplantation in children (dated by TCRdb to about 2016). Background for the entire study: Using TCR repertoire profiling, the study followed T-cell immune reconstitution in a quantitative way in children after TCRalphabeta/CD19-depleted allogeneic hematopoietic cell transplantation.

Trimming leaves V shorter by 5 bases and J shorter by 3 bases, with the junction holding 6 bases beyond the gene matches. Counted from cysteine to phenylalanine, this CDR3 has 15 amino acids. The sequence is cut down to CDR3 DNA, 45 bases in frame from base 1. Reading the label with the study, this specimen's treatment or condition is: allogeneic hematopoietic cell transplantation with graft depleted of TCRalphabeta T cells and CD19 B cells. The transplant recipients were children given TCRalphabeta/CD19-depleted allogeneic hematopoietic cell grafts. Receptors were amplified or captured by PCR. Sequencing was performed on an Illumina HiSeq 2500. TCR libraries were prepared with molecular barcoding, using unique molecular identifiers to normalize TCRbeta repertoire quantification. TCRdb's own reprocessing of the public reads used fastp at Q25 and MiXCR and kept productive beta chains. CDR3 protein duplicates are merged, each entry listing the most common genes and DNA. This sample gives about 78,000 distinct CDR3 sequences in total; roughly 14% of them show up just once. The ten biggest clones cover less than 35% of the sample.

As concerns this clonotype: Which antigen it targets is not known. Base qualities are not recorded, but no much larger clone differs from it by a single base.

General conclusions and limits of the study: In some patients, the high TCRbeta diversity seen at day 60 was put down to recipient T cells and intrathymic progenitors that had survived conditioning. Over the following months the frequencies of hyperexpanded clones went down, and after one year T-cell counts and TCRbeta diversity were mostly credited to newly produced T cells. The apparently early recovery of alphabetaT-cell counts about two months after transplant reportedly depended on only several hundred rapidly expanded clones that came from non-depleted graft cells.

The sequence was obtained from a male patient aged 2 to 10 who had a stem cell transplant for acute lymphoblastic leukemia, so the T cells may come from the graft donor. Sequencing was performed on PBMCs, mostly from graft donor cells, taken 180 days after TCRalphabeta/CD19-depleted stem cell transplant. The chain uses TRBV12-3 or TRBV12-4 and TRBJ1-2; TRBD1 matches 10 bases in the middle. The encoded CDR3 is CASSPSGTGDYGYTF. In nucleotide form, the sequence is TGTGCCAGCAGTCCGTCTGGGACAGGGGACTATGGCTACACCTTC.